This is a list of T cell receptor beta chains from one sample in a study of T cells in Graves' hyperthyroidism and ophthalmopathy. MiXCR was run by TCRdb on the multiplex PCR reads, yielding one entry per CDR3 protein. Found here are about 840,000 distinct CDR3 sequences, roughly 37% of them singletons; the top ten hold 7.5% to 9.5%. Sample: blood. The origin of the receptors is a man aged 18 to 30 with Graves' hyperthyroidism. CDR3s include the opening cysteine and the closing phenylalanine or tryptophan. The D gene is left open where the match is weak. Rows may omit the clone size; those that give it use once, few, many or a size class.

d_gene	v_gene	len	j_gene	abundance	CDR3aa	CDR3nt
NA	TRBV5-1	13	TRBJ2-7	few	CASSPLGEYEQYF	TGTGCCAGCAGCCCCTTAGGGGAGTACGAGCAGTACTTC
NA	TRBV12-3/TRBV12-4	16	TRBJ1-2	few	CASSSPTGPANYGYTF	TGTGCCAGCAGTTCCCCAACAGGACCAGCTAACTATGGCTACACCTTC
NA	TRBV7-8	15	TRBJ1-4	many	CASSLMTGTNEKLFF	TGTGCCAGCAGCTTGATGACGGGAACTAATGAAAAACTGTTTTTT
NA	TRBV7-6	12	TRBJ1-1	many	CASSSGSPRAFF	TGTGCCAGCAGCTCTGGATCCCCGCGGGCTTTCTTT
NA	TRBV12-3/TRBV12-4	15	TRBJ1-5	few	CASIFGNRPNQPQHF	TGTGCCAGCATCTTCGGGAACAGGCCCAATCAGCCCCAGCATTTT
NA	TRBV4-3	15	TRBJ1-1	few	CASSQPPGSGTEAFF	TGCGCCAGCAGCCAACCTCCTGGGTCGGGAACTGAAGCTTTCTTT
NA	TRBV20-1	13	TRBJ2-7	NA	CSASDRSPYEQYF	TGCAGTGCTAGTGACAGGTCCCCCTACGAGCAGTACTTC
TRBD1	TRBV15	16	TRBJ1-6	NA	CATSRAAGQGNSPLHF	TGTGCCACCAGCAGAGCAGCAGGACAGGGTAATTCACCCCTCCACTTT
NA	TRBV19	13	TRBJ2-7	NA	CASIRTASYEQYF	TGTGCCAGTATCCGGACAGCCTCCTACGAGCAGTACTTC
NA	TRBV5-1	14	TRBJ1-6	many	CASSLGEGFSPLHF	TGCGCCAGCAGCTTAGGGGAAGGCTTTTCACCCCTCCACTTT
NA	TRBV4-1	13	TRBJ1-4	few	CASSQDPDRFRFF	TGCGCCAGCAGCCAAGATCCGGACAGATTTAGGTTTTTT
TRBD1	TRBV11-1	17	TRBJ1-1	NA	CASSSLQAYRGSTEAFF	TGTGCCAGCAGCTCCTTACAGGCCTACAGGGGCTCCACTGAAGCTTTCTTT
TRBD2	TRBV5-4	15	TRBJ2-7	few	CASSTGLAGVGEQYF	TGTGCCAGCAGTACGGGACTAGCGGGAGTGGGGGAGCAGTACTTC
NA	TRBV13	11	TRBJ2-7	few	CAIKGVYEQYF	TGTGCCATCAAGGGCGTCTACGAGCAGTACTTC
TRBD1	TRBV7-2	16	TRBJ1-2	NA	CASSSRQGATDYGYTF	TGTGCCAGCAGCTCGCGACAGGGGGCTACGGACTATGGCTACACCTTC
NA	TRBV12-3/TRBV12-4	12	TRBJ1-5	many	CASSRANQPQHF	TGTGCCAGCAGTCGGGCTAATCAGCCCCAGCATTTT
NA	TRBV6-5	12	TRBJ1-1	NA	CAHGPLNTEAFF	TGTGCCCACGGGCCCTTAAACACTGAAGCTTTCTTT
TRBD1	TRBV20-1	14	TRBJ2-2	NA	CSASQGAHTGELFF	TGCAGTGCTAGTCAGGGGGCGCACACCGGGGAGCTGTTTTTT
NA	TRBV19	13	TRBJ1-4	few	CASSIGNYEKLFF	TGTGCCAGTAGTATCGGAAACTATGAAAAACTGTTTTTT
TRBD1	TRBV12-3/TRBV12-4	14	TRBJ1-2	many	CASSVTGQGYGYTF	TGTGCCAGCAGTGTGACAGGGCAGGGCTATGGCTACACCTTC
NA	TRBV19	16	TRBJ1-1	many	CASSIVVTDLHTEAFF	TGTGCCAGTAGTATAGTTGTGACAGACCTACACACTGAAGCTTTCTTT
NA	TRBV27	13	TRBJ1-3	few	CASSFSLGNTIYF	TGTGCCAGCAGTTTTTCCCTCGGAAACACCATATATTTT
TRBD1	TRBV7-3	16	TRBJ2-7	NA	CASSSRPTSTGPEQYF	TGTGCCAGCAGCTCCCGCCCTACTTCGACAGGGCCAGAGCAGTACTTC
NA	TRBV7-2	13	TRBJ2-2	NA	CASSSRNTGELSF	TGTGCCAGCAGCTCCCGAAACACCGGGGAGCTGTCTTTT
NA	TRBV24-1	16	TRBJ2-5	NA	CATSDPSKGGAETQYF	TGTGCCACCAGTGACCCCTCCAAGGGGGGGGCAGAGACCCAGTACTTC
NA	TRBV2	15	TRBJ1-4	many	CASTQGITHGEKLFF	TGTGCCAGCACTCAGGGCATCACGCACGGGGAAAAACTGTTTTTT
NA	TRBV12-3/TRBV12-4	15	TRBJ1-5	NA	CVSSNREYSNQPQHF	TGTGTCAGCAGCAACCGGGAGTATAGCAATCAGCCCCAGCATTTT
NA	TRBV6-5	14	TRBJ1-5	NA	CASSKTTGNQPQHF	TGTGCCAGCAGTAAGACGACGGGGAATCAGCCCCAGCATTTT
NA	TRBV2	16	TRBJ2-2	NA	CASSPADETNTGELFF	TGTGCCAGCAGTCCTGCCGACGAGACAAACACCGGGGAGCTGTTTTTT